These 16 T cell receptor beta chains originate from one sample sequenced in a study of human T cells and chemical hapten exposure. TCRdb re-analysed the RACE reads in MiXCR, keeping a single row per CDR3 protein. The sample lists some 300,000 distinct CDR3 sequences, around 5.5% occurring once. The time point is: pre-sensitization, week 0. Treatment in this sample: therapeutic diphenylcyclopropenone sensitization with weekly scalp DPC. Sequencing used whole blood, obtained in connection with sensitization to the hapten diphenylcyclopropenone (DPC). The receptors stem from a woman under 30 with alopecia areata. Some clones in this sample may be carry-over from other donors' samples.

This clonotype was seen a few times. The V gene is TRBV10-3, the J gene TRBJ1-3, with D possibly matching TRBD1 (6 bases). The germline CDR1 and CDR2 sequences are ENHRY and SYGVKD. V was clipped by 4 bases and J by 0 bases, with 13 bases between them. The length of the CDR3 is 16 residues. The CDR3, as DNA: TGTGCCATCAGTGGAATACAGGGACACTCTGGAAACACCATATATTTT. Its translation is CAISGIQGHSGNTIYF.

Many counts were recorded for this clonotype. V and J are TRBV28 and TRBJ2-3; no clear D. The germline CDR1 and CDR2 sequences are MDHEN and SYDVKM. CDR3 size: 13 residues. The V end was cut by 4 bases, the J end by 5 bases, with 10 bases between. The CDR3 here is CASSSPHRDTQYF. For the CDR3, the DNA is TGTGCCAGCAGTTCCCCCCACCGAGATACGCAGTATTTT.

This clonotype was observed a handful of times. The chain combines TRBV7-9 with TRBJ2-1, with D uncertain. The CDR3 runs 12 residues. The germline gives CDR1 SEHNR, CDR2 FQNEAQ (reference sequence). The V end lost 1 base, the J end lost 7 bases, and 5 bases lay between the germline ends. CDR3 protein: CASSLVMNEQFF. CDR3 sequence (DNA): TGTGCCAGCAGCTTAGTTATGAATGAGCAGTTCTTC.

The chain recombines TRBV9 with TRBJ2-2; 13 positions agree with TRBD2. The CDR3 spans 17 residues. V was pared by 4 bases and J by 5 bases, with 8 bases of the junction left unmatched. CDR1 and CDR2 from the germline V gene are SGDLS and YYNGEE. The CDR3 here is CASSPRLAGGGTGELFF. For the CDR3, the DNA is TGTGCCAGCAGCCCCCGACTAGCGGGGGGCGGGACCGGGGAGCTGTTTTTT.

The chain couples TRBV29-1 to TRBJ1-1; maybe TRBD1 (5 bases). Germline CDR1 is SQVTM and CDR2 is ANQGSEA. V shed 5 bases and J shed 8 bases, with 18 bases lying between them. The length of the CDR3 is 13 residues. CDR3 DNA: TGCAGCGTTATGCCTGGGGACCACCCCGAAGCTTTCTTT. This sequence encodes CSVMPGDHPEAFF. The whole variable domain, filled in from reference TRBV29-1 and TRBJ1-1, reads SAVISQKPSRDICQRGTSLTIQCQVDSQVTMMFWYRQQPGQSLTLIATANQGSEATYESGFVIDKFPISRPNLTFSTLTVSNMSPEDSSIYLCSVMPGDHPEAFFGQGTRLTVV.

In its sample, this clonotype was seen a few times. V and J are TRBV13 and TRBJ2-3, with 13 positions matching TRBD2. V dropped 5 bases and J dropped 2; count of bases not matched to a gene: 7. Germline V gives CDR1 PRHDT, CDR2 FYEKMQ (reference sequence). There are 17 residues in the CDR3. The CDR3 reads CASSPRTSGGFTDTQYF. CDR3 nucleotide sequence: TGTGCCAGCAGCCCCAGGACTAGCGGGGGCTTCACAGATACGCAGTATTTT. The full variable domain, completed using reference TRBV13 and TRBJ2-3, is AAGVIQSPRHLIKEKRETATLKCYPIPRHDTVYWYQQGPGQDPQFLISFYEKMQSDKGSIPDRFSAQQFSDYHSELNMSSLELGDSALYFCASSPRTSGGFTDTQYFGPGTRLTVL.

The chain couples TRBV4-1 to TRBJ2-1; 7 bases map to TRBD1. This CDR3 has 16 residues. Per the germline V gene, CDR1 is MGHRA and CDR2 is YSYEKL. V shed 0 bases and J 4 bases; nucleotides not matched to a gene: 6. The CDR3 sequence is CASSQDSGTAYNEQFF. CDR3 DNA sequence: TGCGCCAGCAGCCAAGATTCCGGGACAGCTTACAATGAGCAGTTCTTC.

This clonotype was recorded a few times. This chain links TRBV7-2 with TRBJ2-1, with D possibly matching TRBD2 (5 bases). CDR3 length: 15 residues. The germline V gene has CDR1 SGHTA and CDR2 FQGNSA. Trimming pared 3 bases from V and 2 bases from J, leaving 11 bases between. CDR3 amino acids: CASSFGSGTYNEQFF. The CDR3, as DNA: TGTGCCAGCAGCTTTGGATCGGGAACCTACAATGAGCAGTTCTTC. The full variable domain, its missing parts supplied by reference TRBV7-2 and TRBJ2-1, is GAGVSQSPSNKVTEKGKDVELRCDPISGHTALYWYRQSLGQGLEFLIYFQGNSAPDKSGLPSDRFSAERTGGSVSTLTIQRTQQEDSAVYLCASSFGSGTYNEQFFGPGTRLTVL.

This chain links TRBV10-3 with TRBJ2-3, with 10 positions matching TRBD1. The CDR3 consists of 14 residues. The ends lost 5 bases at V and 3 bases at J; junction bases unmatched: 2. Germline CDR1 reads ENHRY; CDR2 reads SYGVKD. The DNA of the CDR3 is TGTGCCATCAGTTCGGGACAGGGGACAGATACGCAGTATTTT. Residues: CAISSGQGTDTQYF.

This clonotype was detected a few times. The gene calls are TRBV7-8 and TRBJ1-1, with D uncertain. The CDR3 sequence is 15 residues long. Germline V gene lookup returns CDR1 SGHVS and CDR2 FQNEAQ. The V end lost 0 bases, the J end lost 5 bases, and 13 bases lay between the germline ends. CDR3 residues: CASSLAGIVETEAFF. In nucleotides, the CDR3 is TGTGCCAGCAGCTTAGCAGGGATAGTAGAAACTGAAGCTTTCTTT.

This clonotype showed up many times. The chain recombines TRBV29-1 with TRBJ1-6; D gene unclear. The germline V gene has CDR1 SQVTM and CDR2 ANQGSEA. Trimming removed 8 bases from V and 0 bases from J, with 26 bases in between. CDR3 length: 19 amino acids. The CDR3 spells CSLDESLGCKGSYNSPLHF. The CDR3 DNA follows: TGCAGCCTCGATGAATCGCTCGGGTGCAAGGGCTCCTATAATTCACCCCTCCACTTT.

This clonotype has at least ten counts. CDR3 nucleotide sequence: TGTGCCAGCAGCTTGGGGCAAGGGGCCCGCACTGAAGCTTTCTTT. This encodes CASSLGQGARTEAFF. The chain recombines TRBV5-5 with TRBJ1-1; D is perhaps TRBD1 (5 bases). V lost 0 bases, J lost 4 bases, and 13 bases lay in between. The length of the CDR3 is 15 residues. The germline CDR1 and CDR2 sequences are SGHKS and YYEKEE (reference sequence).

In this sample, this clonotype turned up many times. The rearrangement links TRBV2 to TRBJ1-4; D gene uncertain. The V and J ends lost 4 bases and 7 bases respectively, with 19 bases between them. Germline CDR1 and CDR2: SNHLY and FYNNEI. The length of the CDR3 is 16 residues. CDR3 in amino acids: CASSVEIDSGSEKLFF. The DNA for the CDR3 is TGTGCCAGCAGTGTCGAGATCGACTCAGGTAGTGAAAAACTGTTTTTT.

This clonotype was observed at least ten times. The chain couples TRBV12-3 or TRBV12-4 to TRBJ1-2; D is unclear. Trimming cost V 7 bases and J 8 bases, with 14 bases left between them. The length of the CDR3 is 12 residues. The CDR3 DNA is TGTGCCAGCACCAGTGCGGCGTTAGGCTACACCTTC. The encoded protein is CASTSAALGYTF.

This clonotype was seen only a few times. The J gene is TRBJ2-3, the V gene TRBV2; 8 bases fit TRBD2. Looked up from germline, CDR1 is SNHLY and CDR2 is FYNNEI. This CDR3 is built from 15 residues. The ends lost 7 bases at V and 4 bases at J; junction bases unmatched: 10. CDR3: CASKRRGLAADTQYF. For the CDR3, the DNA is TGTGCCAGCAAGAGGCGAGGACTAGCAGCAGATACGCAGTATTTT. Together with reference TRBV2 and TRBJ2-3, the CDR3 gives the full variable domain: EPEVTQTPSHQVTQMGQEVILRCVPISNHLYFYWYRQILGQKVEFLVSFYNNEISEKSEIFDDQFSVERPDGSNFTLKIRSTKLEDSAMYFCASKRRGLAADTQYFGPGTRLTVL.

This clonotype was recorded many times. The CDR3 sequence is CASSLGDNASAFF. The DNA of the CDR3 is TGTGCCAGCAGCTTGGGGGACAATGCGTCCGCTTTCTTT. The chain combines TRBV5-4 with TRBJ1-1; tentatively, D is TRBD1 (6 bases). In germline, CDR1 is SGHNT, CDR2 YYREEE (reference sequence). Trimming took 0 bases from V and 11 from J, leaving 14 bases between them. The CDR3 length is 13 residues.